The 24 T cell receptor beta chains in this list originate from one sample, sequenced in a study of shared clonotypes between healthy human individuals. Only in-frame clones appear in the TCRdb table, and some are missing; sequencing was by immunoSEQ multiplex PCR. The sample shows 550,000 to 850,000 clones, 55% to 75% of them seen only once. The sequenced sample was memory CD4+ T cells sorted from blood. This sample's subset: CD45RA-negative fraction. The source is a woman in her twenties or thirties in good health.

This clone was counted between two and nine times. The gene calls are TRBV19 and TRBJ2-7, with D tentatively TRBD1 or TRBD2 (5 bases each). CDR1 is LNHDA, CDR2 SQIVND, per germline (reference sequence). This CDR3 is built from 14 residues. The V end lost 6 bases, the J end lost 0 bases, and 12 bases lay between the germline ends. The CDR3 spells CASSLGDLSYEQYF. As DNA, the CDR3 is TGTGCCAGTAGCTTAGGGGACCTCTCCTACGAGCAGTACTTC.

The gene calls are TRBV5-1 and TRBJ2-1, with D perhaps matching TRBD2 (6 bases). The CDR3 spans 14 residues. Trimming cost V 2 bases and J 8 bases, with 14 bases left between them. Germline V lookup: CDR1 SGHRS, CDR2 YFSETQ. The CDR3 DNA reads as TGCGCCAGCAGCTTCCGGCTAGCGAGCGATGAGCAGTTCTTC. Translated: CASSFRLASDEQFF.

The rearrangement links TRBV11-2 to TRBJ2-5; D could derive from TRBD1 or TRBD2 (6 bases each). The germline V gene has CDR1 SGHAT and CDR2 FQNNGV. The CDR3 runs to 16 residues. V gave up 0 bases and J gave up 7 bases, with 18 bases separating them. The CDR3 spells CASSLDRSRGVATQYF. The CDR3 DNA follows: TGTGCCAGCAGCTTAGATCGGTCGAGGGGGGTGGCGACCCAGTACTTC.

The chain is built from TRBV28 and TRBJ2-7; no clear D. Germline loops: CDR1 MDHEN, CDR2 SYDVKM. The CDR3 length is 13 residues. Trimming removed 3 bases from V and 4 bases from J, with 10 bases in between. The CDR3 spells CASSFAPFYEQYF. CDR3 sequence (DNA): TGTGCCAGCAGTTTCGCCCCCTTTTACGAGCAGTACTTC.

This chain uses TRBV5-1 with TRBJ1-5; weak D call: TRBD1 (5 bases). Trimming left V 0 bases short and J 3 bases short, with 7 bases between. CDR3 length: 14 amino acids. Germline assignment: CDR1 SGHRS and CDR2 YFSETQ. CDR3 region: CASSLAGINQPQHF. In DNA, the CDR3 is TGCGCCAGCAGCTTGGCAGGGATCAATCAGCCCCAGCATTTT.

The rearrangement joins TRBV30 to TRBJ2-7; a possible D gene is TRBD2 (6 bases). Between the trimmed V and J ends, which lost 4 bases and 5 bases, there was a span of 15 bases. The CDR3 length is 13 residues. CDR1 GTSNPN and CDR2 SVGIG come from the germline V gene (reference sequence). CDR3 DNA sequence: TGTGCCTGGACAGCGGGTCCCCCCCACGAGCAGTACTTC. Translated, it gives CAWTAGPPHEQYF.

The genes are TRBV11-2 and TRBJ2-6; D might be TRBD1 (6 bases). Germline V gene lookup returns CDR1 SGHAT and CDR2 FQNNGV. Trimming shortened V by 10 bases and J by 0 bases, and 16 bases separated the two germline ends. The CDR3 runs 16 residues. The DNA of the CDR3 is TGTGCCATCCGTGTGGGGGCCTCCTCTGGGGCCAACGTCCTGACTTTC. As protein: CAIRVGASSGANVLTF.

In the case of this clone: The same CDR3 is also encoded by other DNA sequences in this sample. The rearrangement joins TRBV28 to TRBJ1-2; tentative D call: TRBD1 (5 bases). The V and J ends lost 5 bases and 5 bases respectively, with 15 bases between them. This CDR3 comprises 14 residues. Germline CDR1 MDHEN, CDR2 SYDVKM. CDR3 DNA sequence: TGTGCCAGCAGTCCCGGGGGGGTTTTTTATGGCTACACCTTC. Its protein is CASSPGGVFYGYTF.

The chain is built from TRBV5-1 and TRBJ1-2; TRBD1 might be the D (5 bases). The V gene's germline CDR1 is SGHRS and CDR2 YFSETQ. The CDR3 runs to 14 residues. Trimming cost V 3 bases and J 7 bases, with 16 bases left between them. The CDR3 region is CASSSQGLSGGYTF. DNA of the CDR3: TGCGCCAGCAGCTCGCAGGGCTTGAGCGGTGGCTACACCTTC. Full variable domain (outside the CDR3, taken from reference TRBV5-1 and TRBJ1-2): KAGVTQTPRYLIKTRGQQVTLSCSPISGHRSVSWYQQTPGQGLQFLFEYFSETQRNKGNFPGRFSGRQFSNSRSEMNVSTLELGDSALYLCASSSQGLSGGYTFGSGTRLTVV.

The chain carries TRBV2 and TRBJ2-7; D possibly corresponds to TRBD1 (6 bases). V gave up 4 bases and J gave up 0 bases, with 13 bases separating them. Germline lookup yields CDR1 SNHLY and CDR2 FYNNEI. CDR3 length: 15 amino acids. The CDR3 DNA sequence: TGTGCCAGCAGTGGGATGACAGGATCCTCCTACGAGCAGTACTTC. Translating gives CASSGMTGSSYEQYF.

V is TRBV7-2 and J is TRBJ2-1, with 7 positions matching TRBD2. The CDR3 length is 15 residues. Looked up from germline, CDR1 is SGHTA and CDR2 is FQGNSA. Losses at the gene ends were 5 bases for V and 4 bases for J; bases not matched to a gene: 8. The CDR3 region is CASSRPGTTYNEQFF. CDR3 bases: TGTGCCAGCAGCAGACCCGGGACTACATACAATGAGCAGTTCTTC.

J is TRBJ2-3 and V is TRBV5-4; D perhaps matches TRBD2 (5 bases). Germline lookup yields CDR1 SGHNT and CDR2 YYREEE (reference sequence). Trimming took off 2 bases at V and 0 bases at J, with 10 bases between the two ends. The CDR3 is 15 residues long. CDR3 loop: CASSFGGSSTDTQYF. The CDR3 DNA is TGTGCCAGCAGCTTCGGCGGGTCTAGCACAGATACGCAGTATTTT.

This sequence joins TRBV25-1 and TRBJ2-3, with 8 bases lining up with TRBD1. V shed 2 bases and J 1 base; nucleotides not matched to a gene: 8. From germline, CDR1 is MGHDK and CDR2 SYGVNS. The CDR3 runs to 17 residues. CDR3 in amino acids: CASSELDRGGGTDTQYF. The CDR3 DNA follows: TGTGCCAGCAGTGAACTCGACAGGGGAGGTGGCACAGATACGCAGTATTTT.

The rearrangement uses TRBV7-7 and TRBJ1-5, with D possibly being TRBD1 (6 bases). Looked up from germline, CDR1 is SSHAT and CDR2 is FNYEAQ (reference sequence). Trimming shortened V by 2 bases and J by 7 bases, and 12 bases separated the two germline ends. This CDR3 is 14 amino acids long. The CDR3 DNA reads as TGTGCCAGCAGCTTAAAGGGGGGGCAACAGCCCCAGCATTTT. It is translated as CASSLKGGQQPQHF.

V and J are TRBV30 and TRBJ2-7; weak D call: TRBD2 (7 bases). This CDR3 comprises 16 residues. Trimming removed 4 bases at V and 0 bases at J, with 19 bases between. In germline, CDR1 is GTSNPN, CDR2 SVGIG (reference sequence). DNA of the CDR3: TGTGCCTGGAACCGTTACGGGGGGCTGAACTCCTACGAGCAGTACTTC. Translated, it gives CAWNRYGGLNSYEQYF.

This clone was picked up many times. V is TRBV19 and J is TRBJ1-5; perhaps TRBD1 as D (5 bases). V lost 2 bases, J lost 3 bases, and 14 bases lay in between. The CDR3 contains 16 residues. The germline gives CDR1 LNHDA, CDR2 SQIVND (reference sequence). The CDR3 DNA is TGTGCCAGTAGTATATCCCGGGACCAGGTCAATCAGCCCCAGCATTTT. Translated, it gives CASSISRDQVNQPQHF.

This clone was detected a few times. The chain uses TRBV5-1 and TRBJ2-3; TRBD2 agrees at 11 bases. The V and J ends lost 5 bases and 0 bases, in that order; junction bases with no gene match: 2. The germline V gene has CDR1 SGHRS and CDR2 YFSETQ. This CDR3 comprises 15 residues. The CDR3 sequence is CASRRTSGSTDTQYF. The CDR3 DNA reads TGCGCCAGCAGACGGACTAGCGGGAGCACAGATACGCAGTATTTT.

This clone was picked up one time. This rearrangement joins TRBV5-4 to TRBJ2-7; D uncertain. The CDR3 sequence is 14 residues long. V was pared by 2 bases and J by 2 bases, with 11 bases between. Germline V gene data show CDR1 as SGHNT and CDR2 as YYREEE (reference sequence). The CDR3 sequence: CASSFGQDPYEQYF. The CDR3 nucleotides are TGTGCCAGCAGCTTTGGGCAGGACCCCTACGAGCAGTACTTC.

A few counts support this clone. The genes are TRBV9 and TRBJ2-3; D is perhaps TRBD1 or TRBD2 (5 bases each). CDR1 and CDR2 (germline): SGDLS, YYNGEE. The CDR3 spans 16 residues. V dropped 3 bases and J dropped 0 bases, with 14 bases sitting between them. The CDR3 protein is CASSALRDVSTDTQYF. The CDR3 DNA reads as TGTGCCAGCAGCGCCCTCCGGGACGTAAGCACAGATACGCAGTATTTT.

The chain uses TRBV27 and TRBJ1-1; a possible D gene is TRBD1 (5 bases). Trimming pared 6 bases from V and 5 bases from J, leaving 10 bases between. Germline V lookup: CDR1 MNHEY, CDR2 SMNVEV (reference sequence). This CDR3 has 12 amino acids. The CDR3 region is CASRKGRTEAFF. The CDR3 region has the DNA TGTGCCAGCAGGAAGGGGAGGACTGAAGCTTTCTTT.

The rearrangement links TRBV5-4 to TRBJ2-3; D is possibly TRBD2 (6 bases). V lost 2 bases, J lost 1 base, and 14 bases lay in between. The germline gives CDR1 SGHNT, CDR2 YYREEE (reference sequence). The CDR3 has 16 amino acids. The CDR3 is CASSFPPGVGTDTQYF. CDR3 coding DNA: TGTGCCAGCAGCTTTCCCCCGGGAGTTGGCACAGATACGCAGTATTTT.

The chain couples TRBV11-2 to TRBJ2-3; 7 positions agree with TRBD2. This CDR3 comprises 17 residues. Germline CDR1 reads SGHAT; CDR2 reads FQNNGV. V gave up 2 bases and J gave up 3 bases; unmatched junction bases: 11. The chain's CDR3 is CASSLILLLGGTDTQYF. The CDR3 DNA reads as TGTGCCAGCAGCTTAATCCTACTTTTGGGAGGGACAGATACGCAGTATTTT.

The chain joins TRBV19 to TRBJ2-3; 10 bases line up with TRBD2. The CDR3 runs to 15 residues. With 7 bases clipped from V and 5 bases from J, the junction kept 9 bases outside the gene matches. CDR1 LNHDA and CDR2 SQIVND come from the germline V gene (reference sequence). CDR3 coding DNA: TGTGCCAGTACCCCCGTAAGCGGGGGGGGAGATACGCAGTATTTT. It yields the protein CASTPVSGGGDTQYF.

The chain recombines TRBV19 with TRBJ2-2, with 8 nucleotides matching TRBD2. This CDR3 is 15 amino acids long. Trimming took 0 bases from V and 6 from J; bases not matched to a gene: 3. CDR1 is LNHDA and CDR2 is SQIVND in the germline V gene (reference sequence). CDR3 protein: CASSIDVGGAGELFF. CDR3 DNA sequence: TGTGCCAGTAGTATAGACGTCGGGGGGGCCGGGGAGCTGTTTTTT.